These T cell receptor beta chains were read from a single sample in a study of PD-L1 blockade in urothelial cancer. TCRdb's copy holds only in-frame clones and misses some; the assay was immunoSEQ multiplex PCR. The data show under 55,000 clones, approximately 78% seen once. Sequenced here: PBMCs, sampled around atezolizumab (anti-PD-L1) treatment. The receptor set was obtained from a man in his 60s with urothelial cancer. CDR3s include the opening cysteine and the closing phenylalanine or tryptophan. A D gene is named only where the DNA matches it firmly. Clone size is not always given. Where it is, it says once, few, many or a class for expanded clones.

cdr3_nt	cdr3_aa	j_call	clone_size	cdr3_length	v_call	d_call
TGTGCCAGCAGCGCACCCGAGTTAGTACAAGAGACCCAGTACTTC	CASSAPELVQETQYF	TRBJ2-5	NA	15	TRBV7-9	NA
TGTGCCAGTAGTCACCCCTCGGACAGGGGCGGGAGCACCGGGGAGCTGTTTTTT	CASSHPSDRGGSTGELFF	TRBJ2-2	NA	18	TRBV19	TRBD1
TGCGCCAGCAGAGGACAGGGGGTCCCCTACAATGAGCAGTTCTTC	CASRGQGVPYNEQFF	TRBJ2-1	NA	15	TRBV5-1	TRBD1
TGTGCCAGCAGCTTAGACGCGGGCACCTCCTACGAGCAGTACTTC	CASSLDAGTSYEQYF	TRBJ2-7	NA	15	TRBV7-2	NA
TGTGCCAGCAGTTTGTGGCGGGGGGGCACAGATACGCAGTATTTT	CASSLWRGGTDTQYF	TRBJ2-3	NA	15	TRBV28	TRBD2
TGTGCCAGCAGCTTGGGGCGGGAGTGGGCAGATACGCAGTATTTT	CASSLGREWADTQYF	TRBJ2-3	once	15	TRBV11-1	TRBD2
TGCGCCAGCAGCTTGTCAGGGGGCACTGAAGCTTTCTTT	CASSLSGGTEAFF	TRBJ1-1	NA	13	TRBV5-1	TRBD1
TGCGCCAGCAGCTCCGGACAGGTTTCCAACTATGGCTACACCTTC	CASSSGQVSNYGYTF	TRBJ1-2	NA	15	TRBV5-1	TRBD1
TGCGCCAGCAGCCAATTGGACAGGGGGAATGAGCAGTTCTTC	CASSQLDRGNEQFF	TRBJ2-1	NA	14	TRBV4-3	TRBD1
TGTGCCAGCAGTTTTTCAACGACAGGGGCGAGCTCTGGAAACACCATATATTTT	CASSFSTTGASSGNTIYF	TRBJ1-3	NA	18	TRBV5-5	TRBD1
TGCGCCAGCAGCCCCGGTTGGGATAGCGGACGCTCCTACGAGCAGTACTTC	CASSPGWDSGRSYEQYF	TRBJ2-7	NA	17	TRBV5-1	NA
TGTGCCAGCAGCCAAGATACCCTAGCGGGAGCTTACAATGAGCAGTTCTTC	CASSQDTLAGAYNEQFF	TRBJ2-1	NA	17	TRBV4-2	TRBD2
TGTGCCAGCAGCCGGGACAGTACTGAAGCTTTCTTT	CASSRDSTEAFF	TRBJ1-1	NA	12	TRBV7-2	TRBD1
TGTGCCAGCGGGGGGAGCTCAGGGACCCAGTACTTC	CASGGSSGTQYF	TRBJ2-5	NA	12	TRBV14	NA
TGCGCCAGCAGCCCCGGACAGGGGGGCGGGAACACTGAAGCTTTCTTT	CASSPGQGGGNTEAFF	TRBJ1-1	NA	16	TRBV5-1	TRBD1
TGTGCCAGCAGCTTAGTCGCTGGCGGGGACTTCACAGATACGCAGTATTTT	CASSLVAGGDFTDTQYF	TRBJ2-3	NA	17	TRBV7-2	NA
TGTGCCAGCAGTTTATCCGAGACAGGGAAACCCTACAATGAGCAGTTCTTC	CASSLSETGKPYNEQFF	TRBJ2-1	NA	17	TRBV28	TRBD1
TGTGCCAGCAGCGTAGCCTGGACAACCTCTGGGGCCAACGTCCTGACTTTC	CASSVAWTTSGANVLTF	TRBJ2-6	few	17	TRBV9	NA
TGTGCCAGCAGCCAAGTTGAGGGCTGGAACTATGGCTACACCTTC	CASSQVEGWNYGYTF	TRBJ1-2	NA	15	TRBV14	NA
TGTGCCAGCAGCGTTACAGGGGACACCGGGGAGCTGTTTTTT	CASSVTGDTGELFF	TRBJ2-2	NA	14	TRBV9	TRBD1
TGCGCCAGCAGCTTGGCCCTAGACAGGGGCTATGGCTACACCTTC	CASSLALDRGYGYTF	TRBJ1-2	NA	15	TRBV5-1	TRBD1
TGTGCCAGCTGGGGGGGGATTGGCACCGGGGAGCTGTTTTTT	CASWGGIGTGELFF	TRBJ2-2	NA	14	TRBV6-5	TRBD2
TGTGCCACCAGCAGAGATCAGGGGGCCTACGAGCAGTACTTC	CATSRDQGAYEQYF	TRBJ2-7	NA	14	TRBV15	TRBD1
TGTGCCAGCAGTGGGCCAGCGACGGGGGATTTCTATGGCTACACCTTC	CASSGPATGDFYGYTF	TRBJ1-2	NA	16	TRBV6-1	NA
TGCGCCAGCAGCTTGGGTAGCGGGAACTACAATGAGCAGTTCTTC	CASSLGSGNYNEQFF	TRBJ2-1	NA	15	TRBV5-1	TRBD2
TGCGCCAGCAGCCCCGGGACTAGCGGAGACAATGAGCAGTTCTTC	CASSPGTSGDNEQFF	TRBJ2-1	NA	15	TRBV5-1	TRBD2
TGTGCCAGCTCACCAGGTTCACAGGGCGGTGAAAAACTGTTTTTT	CASSPGSQGGEKLFF	TRBJ1-4	NA	15	TRBV18	NA
TGTGCCCTGGTCGGCGGGATCGCTGAAGCTTTCTTT	CALVGGIAEAFF	TRBJ1-1	many	12	TRBV30	NA
TGCGCCAGCAGCCTGGCTGTTGCACGGGGCTACACCTTC	CASSLAVARGYTF	TRBJ1-2	NA	13	TRBV5-1	NA
TGTGCCAGCAGCTTAGGAGGCGATGAGCAGTTCTTC	CASSLGGDEQFF	TRBJ2-1	NA	12	TRBV7-2	NA
TGTGCCAGCAGGGAACCCGGACAGGGGGGGCCTGAAGCTTTCTTT	CASREPGQGGPEAFF	TRBJ1-1	NA	15	TRBV6-5	TRBD1
TGTGCCAGCAGTTTGTCCCGGACATTCTACGAGCAGTACTTC	CASSLSRTFYEQYF	TRBJ2-7	NA	14	TRBV27	NA
TGCGCCAGCAGCTTGTTGGGGGGAGGCACAGATACGCAGTATTTT	CASSLLGGGTDTQYF	TRBJ2-3	NA	15	TRBV5-1	NA
TGTGCCAGCAGTCCCCAACTAGCCAACCACGAGCAGTACTTC	CASSPQLANHEQYF	TRBJ2-7	NA	14	TRBV28	NA
TGTGCCACCAGCAGAGACAGACTAGGGGAGACGAATGAGCAGTTCTTC	CATSRDRLGETNEQFF	TRBJ2-1	NA	16	TRBV15	NA
TGTGCCAGCAGCCTCGACTGGGAGTTGGGTGAGCAGTTCTTC	CASSLDWELGEQFF	TRBJ2-1	NA	14	TRBV6-5	NA
TGTGCCAGCAGCAAAGGGGACAGGGGCTCCTATAATTCACCCCTCCACTTT	CASSKGDRGSYNSPLHF	TRBJ1-6	NA	17	TRBV21-1	NA
TGTGCCAGCAGTTCCCAGGCGGCGGGAGCAGGCGCCGGGGAGCTGTTTTTT	CASSSQAAGAGAGELFF	TRBJ2-2	NA	17	TRBV7-2	TRBD2
TGTGCCACCAGCAGAGATTGGAGGGGGGGGGCCGGGGAGCTGTTTTTT	CATSRDWRGGAGELFF	TRBJ2-2	NA	16	TRBV15	NA
TGTGCCAGCAGCCGGGGGAATCGCGGCGGCTACAATGAGCAGTTCTTC	CASSRGNRGGYNEQFF	TRBJ2-1	once	16	TRBV2	NA
TGTGCCACCAGCAGAGGAGGATACGAGCAGTACTTC	CATSRGGYEQYF	TRBJ2-7	NA	12	TRBV15	NA
TGTGCCAGCAGCCAACGACTAGCGGGAGTTGAAGAGACCCAGTACTTC	CASSQRLAGVEETQYF	TRBJ2-5	NA	16	TRBV4-2	TRBD2
TGTGCCAGCAGTTTATCGCGGAGGATACACTTCAACTACGAGCAGTACTTC	CASSLSRRIHFNYEQYF	TRBJ2-7	NA	17	TRBV28	NA
TGTGCCAGTTTGGAGGGGATTAACACTGAAGCTTTCTTT	CASLEGINTEAFF	TRBJ1-1	NA	13	TRBV19	NA
TGTGCCAGCAGCTTACTCCTCTCAGGCACAGATACGCAGTATTTT	CASSLLLSGTDTQYF	TRBJ2-3	NA	15	TRBV7-2	NA
TGTGCCAGCAGCCAAGATGCGGACTCCGGGGAGCTGTTTTTT	CASSQDADSGELFF	TRBJ2-2	NA	14	TRBV14	NA
TGTGCCAGCAGTTCCCCGACAGGGGGCAGGTACGAGCAGTACTTC	CASSSPTGGRYEQYF	TRBJ2-7	NA	15	TRBV28	TRBD1
TGTGCCAGCAGCCCGGGACAGGGCGAGCAGTACTTC	CASSPGQGEQYF	TRBJ2-7	NA	12	TRBV7-2	TRBD1
TGCGCCAGCAGCGGTGGGCTAGCGGGGGCTGACTACAATGAGCAGTTCTTC	CASSGGLAGADYNEQFF	TRBJ2-1	NA	17	TRBV5-1	TRBD2
TGTGCCAGTAGTAGAGAACCCTCAGCGGGAGGGCCAAAGAATGAGCAGTTCTTC	CASSREPSAGGPKNEQFF	TRBJ2-1	once	18	TRBV19	TRBD2
TGTGCCAGCAGGGGAAGCGGGAGGGCCTCAATTTCCTACAATGAGCAGTTCTTC	CASRGSGRASISYNEQFF	TRBJ2-1	NA	18	TRBV7-9	TRBD2
TGTGCCAGCAGCTTAGGGGCTTGGGAGCCCCAGCATTTT	CASSLGAWEPQHF	TRBJ1-5	NA	13	TRBV11-1	NA
TGTGCCAGCAGCCAAGGACTAGCGGCTAACTACGAGCAGTACTTC	CASSQGLAANYEQYF	TRBJ2-7	NA	15	TRBV4-2	TRBD2
TGTGCCAGCAGCCTCGGGACTAGCGACTACAATGAGCAGTTCTTC	CASSLGTSDYNEQFF	TRBJ2-1	NA	15	TRBV11-3	TRBD2
TGCGCCAGCAGCACCCTTCAGGGATCCGAAAAACTGTTTTTT	CASSTLQGSEKLFF	TRBJ1-4	NA	14	TRBV5-1	NA